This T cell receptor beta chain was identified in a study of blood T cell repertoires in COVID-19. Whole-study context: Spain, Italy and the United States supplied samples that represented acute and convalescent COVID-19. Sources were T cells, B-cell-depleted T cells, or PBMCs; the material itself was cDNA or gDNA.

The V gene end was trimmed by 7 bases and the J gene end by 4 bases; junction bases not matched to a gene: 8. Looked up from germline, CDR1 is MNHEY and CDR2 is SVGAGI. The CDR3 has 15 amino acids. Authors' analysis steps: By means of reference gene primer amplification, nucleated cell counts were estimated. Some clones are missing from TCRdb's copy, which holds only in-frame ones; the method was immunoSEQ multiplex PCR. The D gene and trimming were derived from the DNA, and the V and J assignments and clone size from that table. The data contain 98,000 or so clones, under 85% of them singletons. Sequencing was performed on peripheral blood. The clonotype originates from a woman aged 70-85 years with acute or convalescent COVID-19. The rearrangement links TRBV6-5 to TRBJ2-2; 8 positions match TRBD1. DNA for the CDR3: TGTGCCAGCACTCTACAGGGGGAACTCACCGGGGAGCTGTTTTTT. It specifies CASTLQGELTGELFF.